This is a list of T cell receptor beta chains from one sample in a study of vaccination effects on CD4 cells after COVID-19. These receptors are not linked to any known antigen. TCRdb keeps only in-frame clones here, not all; method: immunoSEQ multiplex PCR. In the table there are more than 65,000 clones, 80% to 85% of which are singletons. The material sequenced was CD4+ T cells from PBMCs cultured with HCoV-229E spike peptides, taken after COVID-19 vaccination. The receptor set was obtained from a human donor who received a COVID-19 vaccine. Both conserved end residues are part of each CDR3. The D gene is left open where the match is weak. Size tells how often a clone was seen (once, few, many) or the class of an expanded clone, and some rows leave it out.

J gene: TRBJ2-4; V gene: TRBV5-1; D gene: TRBD1; clone size: NA; CDR3 DNA: TGCGCCAGCAACCCAGGGACAGAACTAGCCAAAAACATTCAGTACTTC; CDR3 protein: CASNPGTELAKNIQYF
J gene: TRBJ2-1; V gene: TRBV30; D gene: NA; clone size: NA; CDR3 DNA: TGTGCCTGGAGTGGTGTCCGGGATAACTATGAGCAGTTCTTC; CDR3 protein: CAWSGVRDNYEQFF
J gene: TRBJ1-6; V gene: TRBV18; D gene: NA; clone size: NA; CDR3 DNA: TGTGCCAGCTCACCACCGGTGGGGGGCTCGGGATCACCCCTCCACTTT; CDR3 protein: CASSPPVGGSGSPLHF
J gene: TRBJ1-5; V gene: TRBV7-9; D gene: NA; clone size: NA; CDR3 DNA: TGTGCCAGCAGCTTAGTAGGCGGCCGTAATCAGCCCCAGCATTTT; CDR3 protein: CASSLVGGRNQPQHF
J gene: TRBJ2-5; V gene: TRBV5-4; D gene: NA; clone size: NA; CDR3 DNA: TGTGCCAGCAGCTTGCCTCGGGTGGATTTTTGGGAGACCCAGTACTTC; CDR3 protein: CASSLPRVDFWETQYF
J gene: TRBJ2-1; V gene: TRBV11-2; D gene: NA; clone size: NA; CDR3 DNA: TGTGCCAGCAGCCCCGATCTGGACAGCTACAATGAGCAGTTCTTC; CDR3 protein: CASSPDLDSYNEQFF
J gene: TRBJ1-1; V gene: TRBV7-2; D gene: NA; clone size: once; CDR3 DNA: TGTGCCAGCAGCCCCGCCGCGGATTCGGCTGAAGCTTTCTTT; CDR3 protein: CASSPAADSAEAFF
J gene: TRBJ1-2; V gene: TRBV5-1; D gene: NA; clone size: NA; CDR3 DNA: TGCGCCAGCAGCCCAGACACCGGGGAAGCCTATGGCTACACCTTC; CDR3 protein: CASSPDTGEAYGYTF
J gene: TRBJ2-1; V gene: TRBV3-1/TRBV3-2; D gene: TRBD1; clone size: once; CDR3 DNA: TGTGCCAGCAGCTTCGGGACAGGGGGAAGGTCGTACAATGAGCAGTTCTTC; CDR3 protein: CASSFGTGGRSYNEQFF
J gene: TRBJ1-4; V gene: TRBV18; D gene: NA; clone size: NA; CDR3 DNA: TGTGCCAGCTCACCGGGTCTTGCAACTAATGAAAAACTGTTTTTT; CDR3 protein: CASSPGLATNEKLFF
J gene: TRBJ1-1; V gene: TRBV7-3; D gene: TRBD1; clone size: NA; CDR3 DNA: TGTGCCAGCAGCTTTACGCCTCAGACAGGGAAAATCTTT; CDR3 protein: CASSFTPQTGKIF
J gene: TRBJ1-6; V gene: TRBV25-1; D gene: TRBD1; clone size: NA; CDR3 DNA: TGTGCCAGCAGTAACACAGGGGGCGGGCCACCCCTCCACTTT; CDR3 protein: CASSNTGGGPPLHF
J gene: TRBJ1-6; V gene: TRBV5-1; D gene: NA; clone size: few; CDR3 DNA: TGCGCCAGCAGCTTGGTGGTGTCGGATAATTCACCCCTCCACTTT; CDR3 protein: CASSLVVSDNSPLHF
J gene: TRBJ2-5; V gene: TRBV7-2; D gene: NA; clone size: NA; CDR3 DNA: TGTGCCAGCAGCTTAGCCAGGGAGACCCAGTACTTC; CDR3 protein: CASSLARETQYF
J gene: TRBJ1-6; V gene: TRBV12-3/TRBV12-4; D gene: NA; clone size: few; CDR3 DNA: TGTGCCAGCAGCGACAGTTTTTCACCCCTCCACTTT; CDR3 protein: CASSDSFSPLHF
J gene: TRBJ1-6; V gene: TRBV2; D gene: NA; clone size: NA; CDR3 DNA: TGTGCCAGCAGAGGGATGGAAAATTCACCCCTCCACTTT; CDR3 protein: CASRGMENSPLHF
J gene: TRBJ1-5; V gene: TRBV2; D gene: NA; clone size: once; CDR3 DNA: TGTGCCAGCAGTGGGTGGGGGGTAAGTCAGCCCCAGCATTTT; CDR3 protein: CASSGWGVSQPQHF
J gene: TRBJ1-6; V gene: TRBV7-3; D gene: NA; clone size: NA; CDR3 DNA: TGTGCCAGCAGCTCGACGGACGATTCACCCCTCCACTTT; CDR3 protein: CASSSTDDSPLHF
J gene: TRBJ1-2; V gene: TRBV6-5; D gene: TRBD1; clone size: NA; CDR3 DNA: TGTGCCAGCGGAACAGGGGTCTATGGCTACACCTTC; CDR3 protein: CASGTGVYGYTF
J gene: TRBJ2-2; V gene: TRBV10-3; D gene: TRBD1; clone size: few; CDR3 DNA: TGTGCCATCAGTCCTGGACAGGGGTTAGCCGGGGAGCTGTTTTTT; CDR3 protein: CAISPGQGLAGELFF
J gene: TRBJ2-2; V gene: TRBV24-1; D gene: NA; clone size: NA; CDR3 DNA: TGTGCCACCTCAGGACAGTCGAACACCGGGGAGCTGTTTTTT; CDR3 protein: CATSGQSNTGELFF
J gene: TRBJ2-3; V gene: TRBV7-9; D gene: NA; clone size: NA; CDR3 DNA: TGTGCCAGCAGCTTAAGCGACAGTACAGATACGCAGTATTTT; CDR3 protein: CASSLSDSTDTQYF
J gene: TRBJ2-1; V gene: TRBV4-2; D gene: TRBD1; clone size: NA; CDR3 DNA: TGTGCCAGCAGCCAAGAGGGGCGGACAGGGTGGAATGAGCAGTTCTTC; CDR3 protein: CASSQEGRTGWNEQFF
J gene: TRBJ1-6; V gene: TRBV11-2; D gene: NA; clone size: NA; CDR3 DNA: TGTGCCAGCAGCTTAGGCACGGTAGGCTCACCCCTCCACTTT; CDR3 protein: CASSLGTVGSPLHF
J gene: TRBJ2-3; V gene: TRBV18; D gene: TRBD1; clone size: NA; CDR3 DNA: TGTGCCAGCTCGCTCTATGAGGGACAGGGTGCGGATACGCAGTATTTT; CDR3 protein: CASSLYEGQGADTQYF
J gene: TRBJ1-1; V gene: TRBV10-3; D gene: TRBD1; clone size: NA; CDR3 DNA: TGTGCCATCAGGAACAGGGGGCAGGCTGAAGCTTTCTTT; CDR3 protein: CAIRNRGQAEAFF
J gene: TRBJ2-2; V gene: TRBV6-5; D gene: NA; clone size: NA; CDR3 DNA: TGTGCCAGCAGGGACTGGACACTCTACACCGGGGAGCTGTTTTTT; CDR3 protein: CASRDWTLYTGELFF
J gene: TRBJ2-4; V gene: TRBV2; D gene: NA; clone size: NA; CDR3 DNA: TGTGCCAGCAGTGATTGGACGGTGGGGGCCAAAAACATTCAGTACTTC; CDR3 protein: CASSDWTVGAKNIQYF
J gene: TRBJ1-4; V gene: TRBV4-2; D gene: NA; clone size: once; CDR3 DNA: TGTGCCAGCAGCCAGCCGGGATTATTGAGGGAAAAACTGTTTTTT; CDR3 protein: CASSQPGLLREKLFF
J gene: TRBJ1-2; V gene: TRBV19; D gene: NA; clone size: NA; CDR3 DNA: TGTGCCAGTAGTATAGACCCTGTGGAGAATAACTATGGCTACACCTTC; CDR3 protein: CASSIDPVENNYGYTF
J gene: TRBJ1-5; V gene: TRBV18; D gene: TRBD1; clone size: once; CDR3 DNA: TGTGCCAGCTCACCTTCGGACAGGGGGGCTCTTAGCAATCAGCCCCAGCATTTT; CDR3 protein: CASSPSDRGALSNQPQHF
J gene: TRBJ2-1; V gene: TRBV3-1/TRBV3-2; D gene: TRBD1; clone size: NA; CDR3 DNA: TGTGCCAGCAGCCATGGGGACAGGCCGGAGCAGTTCTTC; CDR3 protein: CASSHGDRPEQFF
J gene: TRBJ1-3; V gene: TRBV3-1/TRBV3-2; D gene: TRBD1; clone size: NA; CDR3 DNA: TGTGCCAGCCATCGGACAGGGTCTGGAAACACCATATATTTT; CDR3 protein: CASHRTGSGNTIYF
J gene: TRBJ2-3; V gene: TRBV10-3; D gene: TRBD1; clone size: once; CDR3 DNA: TGTGCCATCAGTACAGGGGGTGGATTGGATACGCAGTATTTT; CDR3 protein: CAISTGGGLDTQYF
J gene: TRBJ1-1; V gene: TRBV14; D gene: NA; clone size: NA; CDR3 DNA: TGTGCCAGCAGCCTAAGGGGGATCACTGAAGCTTTCTTT; CDR3 protein: CASSLRGITEAFF
J gene: TRBJ2-2; V gene: TRBV24-1; D gene: TRBD1; clone size: NA; CDR3 DNA: TGTGCCACCAGTGACCCTTACGGGACAGCGAACACCGGGGAGCTGTTTTTT; CDR3 protein: CATSDPYGTANTGELFF
J gene: TRBJ1-4; V gene: TRBV30; D gene: NA; clone size: once; CDR3 DNA: TGTGCCTGGAGGACCCGACAGCCAAATGAAAAACTGTTTTTT; CDR3 protein: CAWRTRQPNEKLFF
J gene: TRBJ1-2; V gene: TRBV3-1/TRBV3-2; D gene: NA; clone size: NA; CDR3 DNA: TGTGCCAGCAGCCAAGATTGGTGGCAGGGAAACTATGGCTACACCTTC; CDR3 protein: CASSQDWWQGNYGYTF
J gene: TRBJ2-2; V gene: TRBV24-1; D gene: TRBD1; clone size: NA; CDR3 DNA: TGTGCCACCAGTGCCCACAGGGGAGCGGACACCGGGGAGCTGTTTTTT; CDR3 protein: CATSAHRGADTGELFF
J gene: TRBJ1-1; V gene: TRBV30; D gene: NA; clone size: NA; CDR3 DNA: TGTGCCTGGCAAACTGACAGGAACACTGAAGCTTTCTTT; CDR3 protein: CAWQTDRNTEAFF
J gene: TRBJ2-5; V gene: TRBV5-4; D gene: NA; clone size: NA; CDR3 DNA: TGTGCCAGCAGCTCAGACAGAAAAGAGACCCAGTACTTC; CDR3 protein: CASSSDRKETQYF
J gene: TRBJ1-2; V gene: TRBV27; D gene: TRBD1; clone size: few; CDR3 DNA: TGTGCCAGCAGTTCAAAAACAGGGGCCTATGGCTACACCTTC; CDR3 protein: CASSSKTGAYGYTF
J gene: TRBJ2-3; V gene: TRBV24-1; D gene: NA; clone size: NA; CDR3 DNA: TGTGCCACCAGTGACCTCGGTAGGGCGGGTAACACAGATACGCAGTATTTT; CDR3 protein: CATSDLGRAGNTDTQYF
J gene: TRBJ1-1; V gene: TRBV11-2; D gene: NA; clone size: NA; CDR3 DNA: TGTGCCAGCAGCTTTACAGTGAACACTGAAGCTTTCTTT; CDR3 protein: CASSFTVNTEAFF
J gene: TRBJ1-4; V gene: TRBV11-2; D gene: NA; clone size: NA; CDR3 DNA: TGTGCCAGCAGCACCCAGGCGGTAGAAAAACTGTTTTTT; CDR3 protein: CASSTQAVEKLFF
J gene: TRBJ2-5; V gene: TRBV5-1; D gene: NA; clone size: NA; CDR3 DNA: TGCGCCAGCAGCTTGGGACTGCCGCAAGAGACCCAGTACTTC; CDR3 protein: CASSLGLPQETQYF
J gene: TRBJ1-5; V gene: TRBV5-4; D gene: NA; clone size: NA; CDR3 DNA: TGTGCCAGCAGCTTGGTGGGTCAGCCCCAGCATTTT; CDR3 protein: CASSLVGQPQHF
J gene: TRBJ1-1; V gene: TRBV25-1; D gene: NA; clone size: NA; CDR3 DNA: TGTGCCAGCAGTGAATCCCCCTTCCCAGGTGGGGGGACTGAAGCTTTCTTT; CDR3 protein: CASSESPFPGGGTEAFF
J gene: TRBJ2-1; V gene: TRBV6-2/TRBV6-3; D gene: TRBD2; clone size: NA; CDR3 DNA: TGTGCCAGCAGTTACTCGAAAGCGGGGGGGCAAAATGAGCAGTTCTTC; CDR3 protein: CASSYSKAGGQNEQFF